These T cell receptor beta chains were read from a single sample in a study of T cells in localized non-small cell lung cancer. The protocol was immunoSEQ multiplex PCR, while the TCRdb copy is restricted to in-frame clones and leaves out a portion. The sample holds 90,000 to 95,000 clones, approximately 91% seen once. This specimen was PBMCs, taken before any cancer treatment. The source is a woman aged 35 to 70 with stage II squamous cell lung carcinoma. CDR3s include the opening cysteine and the closing phenylalanine or tryptophan. A D gene is named only where the DNA matches it firmly. Part of the rows lack a size; the others show once, few, many or a class for expanded clones.

size | D | length | J | V | DNA | CDR3
. | . | 16 | TRBJ2-2 | TRBV5-1 | TGCGCCAGCAGCTCTGCGACAGAATCGAACACCGGGGAGCTGTTTTTT | CASSSATESNTGELFF
. | . | 13 | TRBJ2-7 | TRBV6-1 | TGTGCCAGCAGTGAAAGGATTAGAACCGGGCAGTACTTC | CASSERIRTGQYF
. | . | 12 | TRBJ2-5 | TRBV2 | TGTGCCCTTCAGGCTGTTTACGGGACCCAGTACTTC | CALQAVYGTQYF
. | TRBD1 | 14 | TRBJ1-6 | TRBV6-1 | TGTGCCAGCAAGGCACAGGGGATGGCATCACCCCTCCACTTT | CASKAQGMASPLHF
. | . | 15 | TRBJ2-2 | TRBV28 | TGTGCCAGCAGTCTCCGGGGACAGAACACCGGGGAGCTGTTTTTT | CASSLRGQNTGELFF
once | . | 12 | TRBJ1-5 | TRBV29-1 | TGCAGCGTCGGGCAACAGGATCAGCCCCAGCATTTT | CSVGQQDQPQHF
. | TRBD2 | 14 | TRBJ2-7 | TRBV5-4 | TGTGCCAGCAGCCCACTAGCGGGAGGGGTCGAGCAGTACTTC | CASSPLAGGVEQYF
. | . | 15 | TRBJ1-3 | TRBV5-1 | TGCGCCAGCAGCTTGGCGGGCGAGGGTGGAAACACCATATATTTT | CASSLAGEGGNTIYF
few | TRBD2 | 15 | TRBJ2-5 | TRBV5-4 | TGTGCCAGCAGCTCCCGACGGGGGGGAATGGAGACCCAGTACTTC | CASSSRRGGMETQYF
. | TRBD1 | 16 | TRBJ1-1 | TRBV13 | TGTGCCAGCAGCTTAGTGACAGGGGGTTCGGACACTGAAGCTTTCTTT | CASSLVTGGSDTEAFF
. | . | 14 | TRBJ1-3 | TRBV6-1 | TGTGCCAGCAGGACTACAGGGACGGGAAACACCATATATTTT | CASRTTGTGNTIYF
. | TRBD1 | 15 | TRBJ1-2 | TRBV15 | TGTGCCACCAGCAGACCGGGACAGGGATGGGGAGGCTACACCTTC | CATSRPGQGWGGYTF
. | . | 12 | TRBJ2-1 | TRBV5-1 | TGCGCCAGCAGCTTTTTGTCAAATGAGCAGTTCTTC | CASSFLSNEQFF
. | . | 14 | TRBJ1-1 | TRBV4-1 | TGCGCCAGCAGCCAAGTTGAAGTGAACACTGAAGCTTTCTTT | CASSQVEVNTEAFF
. | . | 12 | TRBJ1-2 | TRBV5-6 | TGTGCCAGCAGCTGGACCCTGAGTTGGTACACCTTC | CASSWTLSWYTF
. | . | 14 | TRBJ1-5 | TRBV9 | TGTGCCAGCAGCGTAGGGGGGGCAGGTCAGCCCCAGCATTTT | CASSVGGAGQPQHF
. | . | 14 | TRBJ1-2 | TRBV4-2 | TGTGCCAGCAGCCATAACAGGGTATCGGAAGGCTACACCTTC | CASSHNRVSEGYTF
once | TRBD2 | 13 | TRBJ2-2 | TRBV7-9 | TGTGCCAGCCTAGCGGGGGGCGTCGGGGAGCTGTTTTTT | CASLAGGVGELFF
. | . | 17 | TRBJ2-2 | TRBV5-1 | TGCGCCAGCAGCTTGGTCCGTGAGACAGCTCGGCCCGGGGAGCTGTTTTTT | CASSLVRETARPGELFF
. | TRBD2 | 15 | TRBJ2-3 | TRBV7-9 | TGTGCCGGGGGAGTAGCGGGAGGCTCCACAGATACGCAGTATTTT | CAGGVAGGSTDTQYF
. | TRBD1 | 15 | TRBJ1-2 | TRBV5-6 | TGTGCCAGCACCCCCGGGACAGCAGCTAACTATGGCTACACCTTC | CASTPGTAANYGYTF
. | . | 15 | TRBJ2-4 | TRBV11-1 | TGTGCCAGCAGCTTTGACGGAAGACAAAAAAACATTCAGTACTTC | CASSFDGRQKNIQYF
. | . | 14 | TRBJ1-6 | TRBV6-5 | TGTGCCAGCAGCCCGGGATCTTATAATTCACCCCTCCACTTT | CASSPGSYNSPLHF
. | . | 12 | TRBJ2-7 | TRBV27 | TGTGCCAGCGGGGGGGCAGGATACGAGCAGTACTTC | CASGGAGYEQYF
. | . | 13 | TRBJ1-1 | TRBV9 | TGTGCCAGCAGCGCAGATTGGAACACTGAAGCTTTCTTT | CASSADWNTEAFF
. | . | 10 | TRBJ2-3 | TRBV29-1 | TGCAGCGTTGACCAAGATACGCAGTATTTT | CSVDQDTQYF
. | . | 15 | TRBJ1-5 | TRBV19 | TGTGCCAGTCTCCCCCAGGGCAGGGCTAACCAGCCCCAGCATTTT | CASLPQGRANQPQHF
. | . | 13 | TRBJ1-3 | TRBV5-4 | TGTGCCAGCAGCTTCTCCAGTGGAAACACCATATATTTT | CASSFSSGNTIYF
. | TRBD1 | 14 | TRBJ1-5 | TRBV6-1 | TGTGCCAGCAGTGGACAGGGGAGCTATCAGCCCCAGCATTTT | CASSGQGSYQPQHF
. | . | 13 | TRBJ2-7 | TRBV5-1 | TGCGCCAGCAGCGCGGACCGACTGTCCGAGCAGTACTTC | CASSADRLSEQYF
once | TRBD1 | 16 | TRBJ2-6 | TRBV5-4 | TGTGCCAGCAGCTCGACAGGGGGCGCTGGGGCCAACGTCCTGACTTTC | CASSSTGGAGANVLTF
. | TRBD2 | 15 | TRBJ2-1 | TRBV5-1 | TGCGCCAGCAGCACTAGCGGGGGATCATACAATGAGCAGTTCTTC | CASSTSGGSYNEQFF
. | . | 13 | TRBJ1-5 | TRBV6-1 | TGTGCCAGCAGTGAGGGCGTTAATCAGCCCCAGCATTTT | CASSEGVNQPQHF
. | . | 16 | TRBJ2-1 | TRBV6-6 | TGTGCCAGCAGTTACGTGGTTGGCGGATTATACAATGAGCAGTTCTTC | CASSYVVGGLYNEQFF
. | . | 14 | TRBJ1-1 | TRBV2 | TGTGCCAGCAGTGAAGCGCAGGGGTTCACTGAAGCTTTCTTT | CASSEAQGFTEAFF
. | . | 14 | TRBJ1-1 | TRBV7-2 | TGTGCCAGCACCCCGGGGGGGCCAGGGATAGAAGCTTTCTTT | CASTPGGPGIEAFF
. | . | 17 | TRBJ2-2 | TRBV18 | TGTGCCAGCTCACCAAGGGGGAGGAGCCGGAACACCGGGGAGCTGTTTTTT | CASSPRGRSRNTGELFF
. | TRBD1 | 13 | TRBJ1-2 | TRBV25-1 | TGTGCCAGCGGAGGACAGGGGGCGGGGGGCTACACCTTC | CASGGQGAGGYTF
. | . | 15 | TRBJ2-6 | TRBV19 | TGTGCCAGTAGTACCCCCCTCTTAGGGGCCAACGTCCTGACTTTC | CASSTPLLGANVLTF
. | TRBD1 | 14 | TRBJ2-3 | TRBV5-4 | TGTGCCAGCAGCCGGGACAGGGGGATAGTTACGCAGTATTTT | CASSRDRGIVTQYF
. | . | 12 | TRBJ2-7 | TRBV27 | TGTGCCAGCAGTAAAGTCAGGGGCGAGCAGTACTTC | CASSKVRGEQYF
once | . | 13 | TRBJ2-3 | TRBV5-1 | TGCGCCAGCAGCCTTGACGGCACAGATACGCAGTATTTT | CASSLDGTDTQYF
. | . | 14 | TRBJ2-3 | TRBV28 | TGTGCCAGCAGTTTTTTGTCGGGCACAGATACGCAGTATTTT | CASSFLSGTDTQYF
. | . | 12 | TRBJ1-1 | TRBV7-9 | TGTGCCAGCAGCTTCGACCGGACGGAGGCTTTCTTT | CASSFDRTEAFF
. | TRBD2 | 15 | TRBJ2-3 | TRBV15 | TGTGCCACCAGCACCGCCGGACTAGCGCCAGATACGCAGTATTTT | CATSTAGLAPDTQYF
. | . | 15 | TRBJ1-2 | TRBV5-4 | TGTGCCAGCAGCTTACGGCGGCAGGGCAGCTATGGCTACACCTTC | CASSLRRQGSYGYTF
. | TRBD1 | 14 | TRBJ1-1 | TRBV7-2 | TGTGCCAGCAGCGTGACAGGGAGGGATACTGAAGCTTTCTTT | CASSVTGRDTEAFF
. | . | 15 | TRBJ2-3 | TRBV7-8 | TGTGCCAGCCTACGATCGGGCACGCAAGGGGATACGCAGTATTTT | CASLRSGTQGDTQYF
. | . | 18 | TRBJ1-1 | TRBV30 | TGTGCCTGGGGACTCCCCCTCTCGGGTGCACTGGGAATCCCTGAAGCTTTCTTT | CAWGLPLSGALGIPEAFF
. | . | 14 | TRBJ2-2 | TRBV6-6 | TGTGCCAGCAGTTACTCGAGGGAACCCGGGGAGCTGTTTTTT | CASSYSREPGELFF
. | TRBD2 | 14 | TRBJ2-1 | TRBV7-2 | TGTGCCAGCAGCCACACTAGCGGTTACAATGAGCAGTTCTTC | CASSHTSGYNEQFF
. | . | 13 | TRBJ2-1 | TRBV6-6 | TGTGCCAGCTCCTATGGGGGGTCCAATGAGCAGTTCTTC | CASSYGGSNEQFF
. | . | 15 | TRBJ1-5 | TRBV19 | TGTGCCAGTAGTAACCCACAGGGCCTCAATCAGCCCCAGCATTTT | CASSNPQGLNQPQHF
. | . | 14 | TRBJ1-1 | TRBV13 | TGTGCCAGCAGCACCGATCAGAAAGACACTGAAGCTTTCTTT | CASSTDQKDTEAFF
. | TRBD1 | 15 | TRBJ1-1 | TRBV7-2 | TGTGCCAGCAGCAGGTCGAGGGGGCTTGGCACTGAAGCTTTCTTT | CASSRSRGLGTEAFF
. | . | 12 | TRBJ1-4 | TRBV7-8 | TGTGCCAGCAGCCTCGTGGGGGAAAAACTGTTTTTT | CASSLVGEKLFF
. | . | 14 | TRBJ2-1 | TRBV5-1 | TGCGCCAGCAGCTTGGGTCGGACCCCAGATGAGCAGTTCTTC | CASSLGRTPDEQFF